This TCR beta chain was observed in a study of cytomegalovirus exposure and HLA in healthy donors. The germline V and J ends were trimmed by 2 bases and 4 bases, with 12 bases remaining between them. The CDR3 has 15 residues. Germline V gives CDR1 KGHSH, CDR2 LQKENI. Primers included in the PCR were 60 Vbeta and 13 Jbeta primers. Method: immunoSEQ multiplex PCR; TCRdb's copy keeps in-frame clones and lacks some. There are 99,000 or so clones in the sample; about 81% occur only once, and under 1.5% lies in the top ten. Study observations and caveats: Reports indicated that the classifier achieved high specificity and sensitivity in diagnosing cytomegalovirus status.

Concerning this clone: No antigen is known for it.

The sequence was collected from a man aged 25-45 years in good health and CMV-seronegative. The specimen was PBMCs. The chain has TRBV18 and TRBJ1-3; possible D gene TRBD1, 5 bases. The chain's CDR3 is CASSPATVGGNTIYF. The CDR3 nucleotides are TGTGCCAGCTCACCAGCGACAGTAGGGGGAAACACCATATATTTT.